This is a list of T cell receptor beta chains from one sample in a study of T-cell memory formation after mild COVID-19. One entry per CDR3 protein results from TCRdb running MiXCR on the 5' RACE reads. The sample records 500,000 to 550,000 distinct CDR3 sequences, over 20% being singletons. Sequencing was done on a sample of PBMCs or a T cell subset sorted from them (not recorded which). Receptors were obtained from an adult woman who had mild COVID-19 (a few samples of this study predate the infection). Cell type and time point are not known. CDR3s leave out the opening cysteine and the closing phenylalanine or tryptophan. Not all rows give a size; the values are once, few, many and, for expanded clones, a class.

v_call,j_call,clone_size,cdr3_aa
TRBV5-8,TRBJ2-7,few,ASSYGTVIFGQY
TRBV14,TRBJ1-1,few,ASSQRTGTNTEAF
TRBV5-5,TRBJ2-7,few,ASSQTGIGYEQY
TRBV5-1,TRBJ2-1,few,ASSLATASSINEQF
TRBV2,TRBJ1-4,few,ASNPQGQAREKLF
TRBV5-1,TRBJ2-1,-,ASSPKSVALSSYNEQF
TRBV9,TRBJ1-5,-,ASSVGTGREQPQH
TRBV20-1,TRBJ2-3,few,SAPKTSGRSTDTQY
TRBV20-1,TRBJ1-5,many,SARDRDRGTQPQH
TRBV20-1,TRBJ2-7,-,SARLSAGPSYEQY
TRBV7-3,TRBJ2-5,-,ASSLFAGVGETQY
TRBV7-9,TRBJ2-3,few,ASSHRRGASGGFEDTQY
TRBV5-6,TRBJ2-1,-,ASSLGRTSNEQF
TRBV15,TRBJ2-5,-,ATSTGTSGSKETQY
TRBV6-2/TRBV6-3,TRBJ2-7,-,ASSYSTGWDEQY
TRBV5-1,TRBJ2-1,few,ASSKRTSGSSSSYNEQF
TRBV7-9,TRBJ2-7,-,ASSAPPGTSGGTFYEQY
TRBV20-1,TRBJ2-3,-,SAPTSRGGGDTQY
TRBV12-3/TRBV12-4,TRBJ2-7,few,ASSEVPGISYEQY
TRBV9,TRBJ2-7,many,ASSPRGLLSGGAYEQY
TRBV12-3/TRBV12-4,TRBJ2-5,few,ASSFGDRGSETQY
TRBV24-1,TRBJ2-5,-,ATSSEVGQETQY
TRBV7-9,TRBJ1-2,-,ASSLAGSGPHYGYT
TRBV7-6,TRBJ2-5,-,ASSLGGTGRETQY
TRBV11-3,TRBJ2-7,-,ASSLGYQALEQY
TRBV4-3,TRBJ2-7,-,ASSQEDRVTYEQY
TRBV28,TRBJ1-1,once,ASSLFPRTGMGTEAF
TRBV7-9,TRBJ2-7,few,ASSYPSGDSPSYEQY
TRBV6-5,TRBJ2-7,few,ASRALPYGTGTYEQY
TRBV18,TRBJ2-7,-,ASTPSGTLYEQY
TRBV6-2/TRBV6-3,TRBJ1-3,-,ASSERQGSRNTIY
TRBV5-1,TRBJ1-1,-,ASSLGQGGVEAF
TRBV6-2/TRBV6-3,TRBJ1-2,-,ASSSRTGPNYGYT
TRBV9,TRBJ2-3,-,ASSPRRTSGGADTQY
TRBV20-1,TRBJ1-2,few,SARESGAYGYT
TRBV7-9,TRBJ2-1,few,ASPSGGSDEQF
TRBV29-1,TRBJ2-7,-,SVGFVGRAITYEQY
TRBV2,TRBJ2-3,-,ASLQVSTDTQY
TRBV6-6,TRBJ1-1,-,ASRDVEGGKAEAF
TRBV5-1,TRBJ1-1,many,ASSITGARTEAF
TRBV5-1,TRBJ2-4,few,ASSLGPDRLAKNIQY
TRBV10-3,TRBJ1-2,-,AIAPGQGARGYT
TRBV20-1,TRBJ2-7,-,SAPDGFSYEQY
TRBV3-1,TRBJ1-4,-,ASSQDRTRGREKLF
TRBV7-9,TRBJ2-2,few,ASSLTALTGTNTGELF